This T cell receptor beta chain was recovered during a study of blood T cell repertoires in COVID-19. Those enrolled in Seattle joined during active infection and were followed longitudinally afterward. Authors' processing steps: Estimation of nucleated cell counts relied on the amplification of reference gene primers. This table comes from immunoSEQ multiplex PCR, and its TCRdb copy is limited to in-frame clones, with some not included. Clonal size and the V and J genes are those of that table, whereas D and trimming came from the DNA. The profile covers 150,000 to 200,000 clones, with around 92% appearing a single time and approximately 4.9% taken by the ten largest. Trimming cost V 4 bases and J 0 bases; bases outside gene matches: 5. Per the germline V gene, CDR1 is MDHEN and CDR2 is SYDVKM. The CDR3 runs 17 residues.

The genes are TRBV28 and TRBJ2-1, with 11 bases identical to TRBD2. The receptor's source is a man between 25 and 39 years old with COVID-19, enrolled during active disease. Sequencing was carried out using peripheral blood. CDR3 DNA sequence: TGTGCCAGCAGTTACCCTACTAGCGGGAGCTCCTACAATGAGCAGTTCTTC. Encoded protein: CASSYPTSGSSYNEQFF.